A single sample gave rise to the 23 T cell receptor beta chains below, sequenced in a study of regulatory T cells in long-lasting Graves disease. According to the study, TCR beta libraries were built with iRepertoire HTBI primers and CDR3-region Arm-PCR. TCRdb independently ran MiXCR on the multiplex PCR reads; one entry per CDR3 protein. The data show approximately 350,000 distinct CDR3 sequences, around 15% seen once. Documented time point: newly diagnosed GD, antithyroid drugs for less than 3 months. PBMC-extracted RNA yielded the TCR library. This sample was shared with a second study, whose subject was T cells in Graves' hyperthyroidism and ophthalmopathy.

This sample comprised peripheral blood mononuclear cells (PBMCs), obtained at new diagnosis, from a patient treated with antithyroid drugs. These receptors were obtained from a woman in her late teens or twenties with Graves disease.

The CDR3 region is CASSLEARGWSGANVLTF. As DNA, the CDR3 is TGCGCCAGCAGCTTGGAGGCCAGGGGGTGGTCTGGGGCCAACGTCCTGACTTTC. The rearrangement links TRBV5-1 to TRBJ2-6; TRBD1 agrees at 7 bases. Trimming at V came to 0 bases and at J to 1 base, leaving 7 bases not matched to a gene. CDR1 is SGHRS, CDR2 YFSETQ, per germline. This CDR3 is 18 amino acids long.

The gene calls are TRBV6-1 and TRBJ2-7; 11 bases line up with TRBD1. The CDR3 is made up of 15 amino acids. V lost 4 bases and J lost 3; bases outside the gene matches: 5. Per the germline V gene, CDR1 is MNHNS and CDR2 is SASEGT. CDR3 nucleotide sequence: TGTGCCAGCAGTGCCCCGGGACAGGGGGTCTACGAGCAGTACTTC. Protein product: CASSAPGQGVYEQYF.

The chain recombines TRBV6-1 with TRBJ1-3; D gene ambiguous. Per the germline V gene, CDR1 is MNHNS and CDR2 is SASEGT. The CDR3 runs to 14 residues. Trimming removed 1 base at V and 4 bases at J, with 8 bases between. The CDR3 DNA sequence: TGTGCCAGCAGTGAAGTCGGGGTCGGAAACACCATATATTTT. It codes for CASSEVGVGNTIYF.

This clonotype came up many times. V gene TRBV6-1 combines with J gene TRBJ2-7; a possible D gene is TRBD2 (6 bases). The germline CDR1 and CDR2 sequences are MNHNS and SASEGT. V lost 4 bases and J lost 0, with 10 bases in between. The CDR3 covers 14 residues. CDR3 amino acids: CASSVEEGSYEQYF. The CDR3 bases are TGTGCCAGCAGTGTTGAGGAGGGCTCCTACGAGCAGTACTTC.

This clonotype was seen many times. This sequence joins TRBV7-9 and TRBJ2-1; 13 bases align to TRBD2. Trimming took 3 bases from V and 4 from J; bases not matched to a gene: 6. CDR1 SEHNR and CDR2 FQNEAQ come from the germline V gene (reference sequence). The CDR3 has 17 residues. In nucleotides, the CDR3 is TGTGCCAGCAGCTTTAGGACTAGCGGGAGACAGTACAATGAGCAGTTCTTC. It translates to CASSFRTSGRQYNEQFF.

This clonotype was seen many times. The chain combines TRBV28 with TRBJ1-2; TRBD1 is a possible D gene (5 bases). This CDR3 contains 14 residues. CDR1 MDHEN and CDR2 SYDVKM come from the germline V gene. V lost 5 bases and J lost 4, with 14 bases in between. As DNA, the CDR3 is TGTGCCAGCAGTAGCCTTCGAAGGGGCTATGGCTACACCTTC. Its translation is CASSSLRRGYGYTF.

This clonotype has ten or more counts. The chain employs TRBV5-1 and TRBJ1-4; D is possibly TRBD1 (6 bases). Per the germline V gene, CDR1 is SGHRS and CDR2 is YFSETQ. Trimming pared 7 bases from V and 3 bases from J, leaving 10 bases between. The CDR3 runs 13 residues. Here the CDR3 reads CASRQDPNEKLFF. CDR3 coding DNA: TGCGCCAGCCGACAGGACCCTAATGAAAAACTGTTTTTT.

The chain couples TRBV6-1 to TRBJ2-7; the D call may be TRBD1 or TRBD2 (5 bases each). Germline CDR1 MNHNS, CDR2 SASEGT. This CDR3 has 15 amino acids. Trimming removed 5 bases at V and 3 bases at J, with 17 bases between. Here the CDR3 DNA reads TGTGCCAGCAGTCCCCTACACGGGGCTCTCTACGAGCAGTACTTC. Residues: CASSPLHGALYEQYF.

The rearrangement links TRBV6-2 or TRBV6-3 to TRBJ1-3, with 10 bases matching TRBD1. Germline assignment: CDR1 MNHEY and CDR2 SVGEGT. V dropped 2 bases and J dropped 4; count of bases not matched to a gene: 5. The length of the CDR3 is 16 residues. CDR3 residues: CASSYLGQGSGNTIYF. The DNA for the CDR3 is TGTGCCAGCAGTTACCTGGGACAGGGGTCAGGAAACACCATATATTTT.

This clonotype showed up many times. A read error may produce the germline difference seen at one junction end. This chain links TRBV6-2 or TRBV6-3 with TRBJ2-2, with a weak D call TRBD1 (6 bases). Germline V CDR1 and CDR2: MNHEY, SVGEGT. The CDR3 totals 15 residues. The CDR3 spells CASTYQGSGTGELFF. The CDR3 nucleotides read TGTGCCAGCACTTACCAGGGGAGTGGGACCGGGGAGCTGTTTTTT.

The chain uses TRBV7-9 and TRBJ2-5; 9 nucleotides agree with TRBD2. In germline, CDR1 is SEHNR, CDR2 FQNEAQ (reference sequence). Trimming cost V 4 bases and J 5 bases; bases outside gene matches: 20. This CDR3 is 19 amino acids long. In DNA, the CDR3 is TGTGCCAGCAGCTCGAGCCCCGCAGCCTTAGCGGGAGACTGGGAGACCCAGTACTTC. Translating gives CASSSSPAALAGDWETQYF.

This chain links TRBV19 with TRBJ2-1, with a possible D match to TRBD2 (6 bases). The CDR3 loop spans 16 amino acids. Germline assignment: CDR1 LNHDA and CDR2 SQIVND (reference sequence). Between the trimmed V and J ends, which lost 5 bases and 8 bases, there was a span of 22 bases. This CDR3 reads CASSAPGTRGRYEQFF. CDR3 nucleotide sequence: TGTGCCAGTAGTGCCCCCGGGACGCGGGGTCGGTATGAGCAGTTCTTC.

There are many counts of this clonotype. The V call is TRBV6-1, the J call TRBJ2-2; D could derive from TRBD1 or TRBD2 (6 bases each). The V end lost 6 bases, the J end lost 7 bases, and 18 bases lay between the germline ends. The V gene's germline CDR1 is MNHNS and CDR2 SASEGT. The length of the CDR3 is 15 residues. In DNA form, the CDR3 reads TGTGCCAGCAGCGGGGATGAGGGGGGCGGCGGGGAGCTGTTTTTT. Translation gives CASSGDEGGGGELFF.

The CDR3 nucleotides read TGCAGCGTTTCGGACGGACCTGGAAACACCATATATTTT. This codes for CSVSDGPGNTIYF. The chain combines TRBV29-1 with TRBJ1-3; D is unresolved. Germline assignment: CDR1 SQVTM and CDR2 ANQGSEA. This CDR3 contains 13 residues. Trimming cost V 5 bases and J 2 bases, with 10 bases left between them.

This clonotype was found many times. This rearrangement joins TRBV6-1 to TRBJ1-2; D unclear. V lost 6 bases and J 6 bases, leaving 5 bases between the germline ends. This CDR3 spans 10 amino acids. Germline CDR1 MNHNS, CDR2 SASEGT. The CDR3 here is CASRDNGYTF. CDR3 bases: TGTGCCAGCAGGGATAATGGCTACACCTTC.

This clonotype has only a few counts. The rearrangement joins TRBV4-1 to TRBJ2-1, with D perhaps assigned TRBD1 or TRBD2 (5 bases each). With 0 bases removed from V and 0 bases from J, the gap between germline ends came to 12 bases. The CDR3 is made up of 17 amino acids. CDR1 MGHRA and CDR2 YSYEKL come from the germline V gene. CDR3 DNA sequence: TGCGCCAGCAGCCAAGATAGTGGGGGTTACTCCTACAATGAGCAGTTCTTC. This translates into CASSQDSGGYSYNEQFF.

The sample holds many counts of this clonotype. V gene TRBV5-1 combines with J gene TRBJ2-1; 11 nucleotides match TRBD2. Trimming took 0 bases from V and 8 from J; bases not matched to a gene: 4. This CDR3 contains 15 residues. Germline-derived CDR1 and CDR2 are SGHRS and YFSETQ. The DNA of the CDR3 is TGCGCCAGCAGCTTGGAACTAGCGGGAGTTGATGAGCAGTTCTTC. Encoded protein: CASSLELAGVDEQFF.

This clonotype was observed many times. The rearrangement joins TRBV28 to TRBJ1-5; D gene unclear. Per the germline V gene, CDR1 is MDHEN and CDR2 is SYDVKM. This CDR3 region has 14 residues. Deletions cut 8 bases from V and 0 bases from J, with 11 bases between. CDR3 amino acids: CASALAGSNQPQHF. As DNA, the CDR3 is TGTGCCAGCGCCTTGGCAGGTAGCAATCAGCCCCAGCATTTT.

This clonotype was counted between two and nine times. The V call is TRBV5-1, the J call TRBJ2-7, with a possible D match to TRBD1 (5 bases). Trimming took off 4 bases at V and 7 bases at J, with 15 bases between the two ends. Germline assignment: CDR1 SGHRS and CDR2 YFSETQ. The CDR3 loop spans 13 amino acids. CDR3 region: CASSAQDGLEQYF. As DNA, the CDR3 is TGCGCCAGCAGCGCACAGGATGGCTTGGAGCAGTACTTC. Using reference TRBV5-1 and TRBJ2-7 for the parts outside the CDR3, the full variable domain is KAGVTQTPRYLIKTRGQQVTLSCSPISGHRSVSWYQQTPGQGLQFLFEYFSETQRNKGNFPGRFSGRQFSNSRSEMNVSTLELGDSALYLCASSAQDGLEQYFGPGTRLTVT.

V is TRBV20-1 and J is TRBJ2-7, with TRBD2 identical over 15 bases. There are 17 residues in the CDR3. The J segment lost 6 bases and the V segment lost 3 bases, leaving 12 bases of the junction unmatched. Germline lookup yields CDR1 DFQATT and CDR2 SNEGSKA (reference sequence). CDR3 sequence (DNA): TGCAGTGCTAGTGGAGTGATTGGGACTAGCGGGAGGTCCGAGCAGTACTTC. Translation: CSASGVIGTSGRSEQYF.

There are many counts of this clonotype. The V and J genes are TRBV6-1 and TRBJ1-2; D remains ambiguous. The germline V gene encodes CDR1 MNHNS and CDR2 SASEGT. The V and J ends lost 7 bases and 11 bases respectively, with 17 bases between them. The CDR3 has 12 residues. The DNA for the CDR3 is TGTGCCAGCACCGGCCGGGTCGGAGGATACACCTTC. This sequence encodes CASTGRVGGYTF.

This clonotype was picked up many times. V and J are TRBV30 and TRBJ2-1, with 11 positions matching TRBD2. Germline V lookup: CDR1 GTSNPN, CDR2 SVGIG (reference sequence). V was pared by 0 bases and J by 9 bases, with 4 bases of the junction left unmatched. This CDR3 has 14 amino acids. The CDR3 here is CAWSVLAGDGEQFF. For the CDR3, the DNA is TGTGCCTGGAGTGTACTAGCGGGAGACGGTGAGCAGTTCTTC.

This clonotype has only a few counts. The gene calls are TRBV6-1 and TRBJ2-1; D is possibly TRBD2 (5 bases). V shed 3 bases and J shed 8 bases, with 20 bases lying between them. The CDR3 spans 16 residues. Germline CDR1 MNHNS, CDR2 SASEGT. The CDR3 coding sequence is TGTGCCAGCAGTGACGGATTCCGACGAGGGCTGGATGAGCAGTTCTTC. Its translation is CASSDGFRRGLDEQFF.